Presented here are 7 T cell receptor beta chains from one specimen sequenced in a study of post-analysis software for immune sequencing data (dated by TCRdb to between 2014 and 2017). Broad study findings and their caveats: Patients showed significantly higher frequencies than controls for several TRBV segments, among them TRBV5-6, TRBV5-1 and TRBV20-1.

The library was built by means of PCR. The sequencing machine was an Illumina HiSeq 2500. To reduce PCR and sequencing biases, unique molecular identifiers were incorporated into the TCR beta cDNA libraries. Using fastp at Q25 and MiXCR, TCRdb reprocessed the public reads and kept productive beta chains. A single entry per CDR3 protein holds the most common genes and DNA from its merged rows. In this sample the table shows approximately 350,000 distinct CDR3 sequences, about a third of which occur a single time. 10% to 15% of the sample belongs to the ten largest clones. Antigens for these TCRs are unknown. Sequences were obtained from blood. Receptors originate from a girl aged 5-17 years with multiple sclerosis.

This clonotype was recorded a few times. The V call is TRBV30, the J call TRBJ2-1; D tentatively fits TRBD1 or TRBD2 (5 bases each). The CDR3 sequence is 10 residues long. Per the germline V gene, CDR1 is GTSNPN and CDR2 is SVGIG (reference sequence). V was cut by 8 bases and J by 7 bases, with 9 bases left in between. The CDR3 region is CAAWGNEQFF. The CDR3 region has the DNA TGTGCCGCGTGGGGGAATGAGCAGTTCTTC.

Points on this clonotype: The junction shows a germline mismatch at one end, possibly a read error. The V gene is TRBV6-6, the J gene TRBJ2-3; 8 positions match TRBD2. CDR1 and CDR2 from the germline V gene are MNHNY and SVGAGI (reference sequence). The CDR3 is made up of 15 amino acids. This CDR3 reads CASSYLSGGADTRYF. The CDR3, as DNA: TGTGCCAGCAGTTACCTCAGCGGGGGAGCAGATACGCGGTATTTT.

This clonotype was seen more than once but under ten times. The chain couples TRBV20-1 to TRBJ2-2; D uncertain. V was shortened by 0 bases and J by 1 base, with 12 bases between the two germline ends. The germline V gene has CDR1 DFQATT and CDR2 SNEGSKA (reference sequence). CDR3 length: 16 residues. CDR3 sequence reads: CSARDRASGNTGELFF. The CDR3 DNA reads TGCAGTGCTAGAGATCGCGCCTCGGGGAACACCGGGGAGCTGTTTTTT.

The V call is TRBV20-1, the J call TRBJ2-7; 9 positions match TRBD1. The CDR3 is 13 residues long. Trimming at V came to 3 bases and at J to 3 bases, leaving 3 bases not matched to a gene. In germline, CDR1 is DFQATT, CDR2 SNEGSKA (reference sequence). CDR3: CSASRDRDYEQYF. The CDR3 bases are TGCAGTGCTAGCCGGGACAGGGACTACGAGCAGTACTTC.

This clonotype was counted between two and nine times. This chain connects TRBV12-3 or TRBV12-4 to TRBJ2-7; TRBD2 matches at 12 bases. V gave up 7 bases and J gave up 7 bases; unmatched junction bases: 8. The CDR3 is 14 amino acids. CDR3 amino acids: CASKRSLAGGEQYF. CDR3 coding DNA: TGTGCCAGCAAGCGTAGTCTAGCGGGGGGGGAGCAGTACTTC.

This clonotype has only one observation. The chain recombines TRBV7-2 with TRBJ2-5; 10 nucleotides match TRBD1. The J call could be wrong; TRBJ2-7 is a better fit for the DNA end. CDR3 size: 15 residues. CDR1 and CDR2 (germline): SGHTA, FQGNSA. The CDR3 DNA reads TGTGCCAGCAGCACCAACCGGGACAGGGGTCACGAGCAGTACTTC. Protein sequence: CASSTNRDRGHEQYF.

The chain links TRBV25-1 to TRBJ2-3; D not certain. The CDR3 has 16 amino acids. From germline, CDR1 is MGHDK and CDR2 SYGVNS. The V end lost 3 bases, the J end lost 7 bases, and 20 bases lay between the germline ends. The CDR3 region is CASSDGRNVGKNTQYF. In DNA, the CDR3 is TGTGCCAGCAGTGATGGACGGAATGTGGGGAAGAATACGCAGTATTTT.